Sequencing of this T cell receptor beta chain was carried out in a study of PD-1 blockade in classical Hodgkin lymphoma. Study-level information: Patients in the cohort were put on intravenous nivolumab, 3 mg/kg every 2 weeks.

On this clone itself: The antigen remains unidentified.

Broader study findings: TCR diversity in CD4+, not CD8+, cells rose significantly by C4D1. For complete responders, baseline diversity was comparable to that of newly diagnosed patients. Healthy donors were reported to have higher baseline TCR diversity than newly diagnosed patients.

Every single patient, without exception, relapsed after autologous stem cell transplantation, and brentuximab vedotin exposure varied. Only in-frame clones appear in the TCRdb table, and some are missing; sequencing was by immunoSEQ multiplex PCR. The repertoire has around 65,000 clones, more than 80% of them found once; the top ten carry roughly 15%. The clonotype originates from a human donor with classical Hodgkin lymphoma. The sequencing here drew on peripheral blood mononuclear cells (PBMCs), taken at baseline.

Here the CDR3 DNA reads TGTGCCAGCAGCCCTCGGGTAGCGGTGTCTAGTGGCTACACCTTC. Protein product: CASSPRVAVSSGYTF. V usage is TRBV7-8 and J usage is TRBJ1-2; D ambiguous. CDR1 is SGHVS and CDR2 is FQNEAQ in the germline V gene. Between the trimmed V and J ends, which lost 5 bases and 7 bases, there was a span of 20 bases. The CDR3 contains 15 residues.